Following are 5 T cell receptor beta chains from one sample sequenced in a study of T cell changes during pregnancy in multiple sclerosis. TCRdb keeps only in-frame clones here, not all; method: immunoSEQ multiplex PCR. Of approximately 84,000 clones in the sample, about 94% are singletons; the top ten hold 2.5%. The material sequenced was peripheral blood, taken in the third trimester of pregnancy. The receptors originated from a female donor with multiple sclerosis, enrolled in a pregnancy study.

This chain links TRBV29-1 with TRBJ2-2; D may be TRBD1 (5 bases). The CDR3 length is 11 residues. V lost 6 bases, J lost 6 bases, and 8 bases lay in between. Germline CDR1 SQVTM, CDR2 ANQGSEA. DNA for the CDR3: TGCAGCGTCCAGGGTCCCGGGGAGCTGTTTTTT. Translating gives CSVQGPGELFF.

The J gene is TRBJ1-1, the V gene TRBV5-1; D uncertain. V was clipped by 7 bases and J by 2 bases, with 12 bases between them. Germline loops: CDR1 SGHRS, CDR2 YFSETQ. The CDR3 contains 13 residues. CDR3 loop: CASRVEPNTEAFF. For the CDR3, the DNA is TGCGCCAGCCGGGTCGAGCCAAACACTGAAGCTTTCTTT.

V gene TRBV29-1 combines with J gene TRBJ2-7; 9 bases match TRBD1. This CDR3 spans 13 amino acids. V lost 5 bases, J lost 6 bases, and 8 bases stayed unmatched. CDR1 is SQVTM, CDR2 ANQGSEA, per germline. CDR3 nucleotides: TGCAGCGTTTCCTGGGACAGGGTATCCGAGCAGTACTTC. Translating gives CSVSWDRVSEQYF.

The chain employs TRBV4-1 and TRBJ1-4; 7 bases are shared with TRBD1. Trimming at V came to 0 bases and at J to 8 bases, leaving 9 bases not matched to a gene. CDR1 and CDR2 (germline): MGHRA, YSYEKL. The length of the CDR3 is 16 residues. CDR3 sequence reads: CASSQDAGQGGEKLFF. CDR3 nucleotides: TGCGCCAGCAGCCAAGATGCGGGGCAGGGGGGCGAAAAACTGTTTTTT.

The rearrangement joins TRBV5-1 to TRBJ2-5; 9 bases agree with TRBD2. J lost 2 bases, V lost 1 base, and 3 bases had no gene match. The CDR3 is made up of 15 amino acids. The germline gives CDR1 SGHRS, CDR2 YFSETQ. The CDR3, as DNA: TGCGCCAGCAGCTTGAGCGGGGGGACTCAAGAGACCCAGTACTTC. Residues: CASSLSGGTQETQYF.